Here is one T cell receptor beta chain with its context. As yet, its antigen is unknown. Points from the study as a whole: Tumor memory CD4+ T cell TCR gene usage was found to cluster with blood and lymph node memory CD4+ cells and with lymph node naive CD4+ cells.

TCRdb recomputed calls from the 5' RACE reads with MiXCR, one row per CDR3 protein. The table lists 45,000 to 55,000 distinct CDR3 sequences, approximately 23% of them singletons. This CDR3 comprises 13 residues. Per germline, CDR1 MDHEN and CDR2 SYDVKM. The germline V and J ends were trimmed by 6 bases and 10 bases, with 13 bases remaining between them. Material for sequencing was tumor-infiltrating naive CD4+ T cells sorted from the breast tumor. Subset given: naive CD4+ T cells, CD4+CD45RA+CD25-. The chain is built from TRBV28 and TRBJ1-6; no clear D gene. The source is a female donor with breast cancer. The CDR3 bases are TGTGCCAGCAGGACCCCGGATTGGTCACCCCTCCACTTT. It specifies CASRTPDWSPLHF.